This TCR beta chain was recorded in a study of metastatic and nonmetastatic thyroid tumors. With MiXCR, TCRdb reprocessed the PCR reads. The table has 20,000 to 25,000 clones, around a third seen once; the top ten hold around an eighth. This clone was counted ten times or more. The CDR3 has 13 amino acids. Germline V gives CDR1 SGHTA, CDR2 FQGNSA. Between the trimmed V and J ends, which lost 5 bases and 8 bases, there was a span of 15 bases. There were no patients who had received any treatment before thyroid surgery. The V call is TRBV7-2, the J call TRBJ1-1, with D possibly TRBD1 on 6 matching bases. The source of this sequence is a female donor with papillary thyroid cancer or a benign thyroid nodule (not recorded which). Some clones in this sample may be carry-over from other donors' samples. The sequenced sample was blood. The CDR3 sequence is CASSQPQGTEAFF. The CDR3 nucleotides read TGTGCCAGCAGCCAACCACAGGGAACCGAAGCTTTCTTT.